Listed here are 20 T cell receptor beta chains from one sample, sequenced in a study of control samples from healthy donors and cancer patients. TCRdb keeps only in-frame clones here, not all; method: immunoSEQ multiplex PCR. The sample's table shows roughly 200,000 clones. Sequencing was carried out using blood. The receptors derive from a woman aged 25-40 years in good health.

V is TRBV27 and J is TRBJ1-2, with D tentatively TRBD1 (6 bases). Looked up from germline, CDR1 is MNHEY and CDR2 is SMNVEV (reference sequence). Deletions cut 1 base from V and 8 bases from J, with 14 bases between. CDR3 size: 14 residues. The CDR3 region is CASSLLEAGEGYTF. CDR3 sequence (DNA): TGTGCCAGCAGTTTATTGGAGGCAGGGGAAGGCTACACCTTC.

V is TRBV6-5 and J is TRBJ2-7; no clear D gene. The CDR3 is 16 amino acids. The germline V gene encodes CDR1 MNHEY and CDR2 SVGAGI. Deletions cut 4 bases from V and 0 bases from J, with 16 bases between. CDR3 sequence: CASSLGLSMASYEQYF. The CDR3 region has the DNA TGTGCCAGCAGTTTGGGCCTGTCAATGGCCTCCTACGAGCAGTACTTC.

The chain is built from TRBV7-2 and TRBJ2-3, with TRBD1 matching over 7 bases. Per germline, CDR1 SGHTA and CDR2 FQGNSA. V gave up 4 bases and J gave up 1 base; unmatched junction bases: 5. The CDR3 is made up of 15 amino acids. CDR3 protein: CASSSSGQGTDTQYF. CDR3 coding DNA: TGTGCCAGCAGCTCGTCCGGACAGGGCACAGATACGCAGTATTTT.

This rearrangement joins TRBV20-1 to TRBJ1-5; D is unclear. Germline-derived CDR1 and CDR2 are DFQATT and SNEGSKA (reference sequence). This CDR3 spans 13 amino acids. V lost 3 bases and J lost 6, with 12 bases in between. CDR3 nucleotides: TGCAGTGCTAGTTCTGGGGAGGGTCAGCCCCAGCATTTT. Protein sequence: CSASSGEGQPQHF.

The CDR3 region is CASRPPGGAAGYTF. The CDR3 coding sequence is TGTGCCAGCAGACCCCCAGGGGGGGCTGCTGGCTACACCTTC. This rearrangement joins TRBV27 to TRBJ1-2, with TRBD1 identical over 7 bases. The CDR3 runs 14 residues. CDR1 MNHEY and CDR2 SMNVEV come from the germline V gene (reference sequence). The V segment lost 6 bases and the J segment 7 bases; nucleotides outside the gene matches: 11.

This chain links TRBV4-1 with TRBJ2-1; 9 bases are a match to TRBD1. The CDR3 is made up of 14 amino acids. Germline V gives CDR1 MGHRA, CDR2 YSYEKL. V was pared by 8 bases and J by 6 bases, with 8 bases of the junction left unmatched. CDR3 loop: CASQFSGQGNEQFF. DNA for the CDR3: TGCGCCAGCCAATTCTCGGGACAGGGCAATGAGCAGTTCTTC.

The chain couples TRBV7-2 to TRBJ1-5; 10 nucleotides match TRBD1. In germline, CDR1 is SGHTA, CDR2 FQGNSA. V gave up 6 bases and J gave up 7 bases; unmatched junction bases: 9. The CDR3 contains 15 residues. Here the CDR3 reads CASSPRQGAGQPQHF. The CDR3 region has the DNA TGTGCCAGCAGTCCTAGACAGGGGGCGGGACAGCCCCAGCATTTT.

This chain links TRBV5-6 with TRBJ1-1; D gene ambiguous. Per germline, CDR1 SGHDT and CDR2 YYEEEE. The CDR3 extends over 12 amino acids. V gave up 2 bases and J gave up 4 bases, with 6 bases separating them. CDR3 in DNA: TGTGCCAGCAGCTTAAGGTTCACTGAAGCTTTCTTT. This encodes CASSLRFTEAFF.

This rearrangement joins TRBV18 to TRBJ2-7; 8 bases align to TRBD2. V was clipped by 4 bases and J by 2 bases; unmatched bases: 4. The CDR3 loop spans 14 amino acids. Germline loops: CDR1 KGHSH, CDR2 LQKENI. The CDR3, as DNA: TGTGCCAGCTCACGGCGGGGGGATACCTACGAGCAGTACTTC. Protein: CASSRRGDTYEQYF.

The genes are TRBV2 and TRBJ1-3; TRBD1 is a possible D gene (6 bases). The V gene lost 7 bases and the J gene lost 2 bases, with 9 bases spanning the gap. The CDR3 sequence is 13 residues long. Per the germline V gene, CDR1 is SNHLY and CDR2 is FYNNEI. The DNA of the CDR3 is TGTGCCAGCAAACAGGGAACTGGAAACACCATATATTTT. Translation gives CASKQGTGNTIYF.

The chain employs TRBV5-3 and TRBJ1-2; maybe TRBD1 (5 bases). TRBV5-3 is an ORF for which the function is uncertain. CDR3 length: 18 amino acids. With 3 bases removed from V and 4 bases from J, the gap between germline ends came to 25 bases. CDR3 bases: TGTGCCAGAAGCTCTACTATAGGGGAGCCTCATCGATTCTATGGCTACACCTTC. It codes for CARSSTIGEPHRFYGYTF.

The genes are TRBV5-6 and TRBJ1-2, with D uncertain. CDR3 size: 15 residues. The V gene's germline CDR1 is SGHDT and CDR2 YYEEEE. V was trimmed by 4 bases and J by 3 bases, leaving 16 bases between them. CDR3 amino acids: CASSLPLVRYYGYTF. CDR3 sequence (DNA): TGTGCCAGCAGCCTACCCCTCGTCCGCTACTATGGCTACACCTTC.

The V and J genes are TRBV6-5 and TRBJ1-4; maybe TRBD1 (6 bases). Germline CDR1 MNHEY, CDR2 SVGAGI. Trimming took off 0 bases at V and 2 bases at J, with 10 bases between the two ends. CDR3 length: 16 amino acids. The CDR3 region has the DNA TGTGCCAGCAGTTACTCCATTCAGGGGACTAATGAAAAACTGTTTTTT. Its translation: CASSYSIQGTNEKLFF.

The genes are TRBV18 and TRBJ2-3; TRBD2 agrees at 8 bases. V was pared by 2 bases and J by 3 bases, with 7 bases of the junction left unmatched. Germline V gene sequence: CDR1 KGHSH, CDR2 LQKENI. The CDR3 contains 16 residues. CDR3 coding DNA: TGTGCCAGCTCACCAACTTCGGGGGGGCGGACAGATACGCAGTATTTT. Translation gives CASSPTSGGRTDTQYF.

The chain combines TRBV18 with TRBJ1-6; D is unresolved. This CDR3 comprises 14 residues. Per the germline V gene, CDR1 is KGHSH and CDR2 is LQKENI. The V gene lost 2 bases and the J gene lost 7 bases, with 9 bases spanning the gap. The CDR3 protein is CASSPIGDNSPLHF. CDR3 DNA: TGTGCCAGCTCACCAATTGGCGACAATTCACCCCTCCACTTT.

The rearrangement uses TRBV28 and TRBJ2-7, with 8 bases matching TRBD1. The trim removed 10 bases at V and 5 bases at J, leaving 13 bases unmatched. The CDR3 extends over 14 amino acids. Germline lookup yields CDR1 MDHEN and CDR2 SYDVKM. The CDR3 sequence: CATYPGQVEHEQYF. The CDR3 region has the DNA TGTGCCACCTACCCGGGACAGGTCGAACACGAGCAGTACTTC. Supplemented by reference TRBV28 and TRBJ2-7, the full variable domain reads DVKVTQSSRYLVKRTGEKVFLECVQDMDHENMFWYRQDPGLGLRLIYFSYDVKMKEKGDIPEGYSVSREKKERFSLILESASTNQTSMYLCATYPGQVEHEQYFGPGTRLTVT.

The CDR3 sequence is CASSQVTAIAKNIQYF. CDR3 bases: TGCGCCAGCAGCCAAGTTACGGCCATAGCCAAAAACATTCAGTACTTC. The J gene is TRBJ2-4, the V gene TRBV4-1; no clear D. The CDR3 is 16 amino acids. The germline V gene has CDR1 MGHRA and CDR2 YSYEKL. V dropped 1 base and J dropped 0 bases, with 10 bases sitting between them.

The rearrangement joins TRBV6-2 or TRBV6-3 to TRBJ2-2; D unclear. The V and J ends lost 2 bases and 5 bases respectively, with 6 bases between them. Germline CDR1 and CDR2: MNHEY and SVGEGT. The CDR3 is 13 amino acids. Here the CDR3 reads CASSYIATGELFF. The CDR3 DNA is TGTGCCAGCAGTTACATTGCGACCGGGGAGCTGTTTTTT.

The chain has TRBV11-2 and TRBJ1-6; TRBD1 is a possible D gene (5 bases). CDR1 is SGHAT, CDR2 FQNNGV, per germline. V was pared by 1 base and J by 10 bases, with 20 bases between. CDR3 length: 17 amino acids. The CDR3: CASSLVGGASGRSPLHF. CDR3 DNA: TGTGCCAGCAGCTTAGTTGGCGGGGCCTCAGGGAGGTCACCCCTCCACTTT.

V is TRBV10-2 and J is TRBJ2-7; TRBD1 aligns across 8 bases. The J segment lost 2 bases and the V segment lost 6 bases, leaving 3 bases of the junction unmatched. Per the germline V gene, CDR1 is WSHSY and CDR2 is SAAADI. The CDR3 has 13 amino acids. The CDR3 loop is CASREGQAYEQYF. In DNA form, the CDR3 reads TGCGCCAGCAGGGAGGGACAGGCCTACGAGCAGTACTTC.